This record covers a single TCR beta chain. No antigen is known for it. Within one base of it there is no much larger clone, and no base qualities were kept. In the ophthalmopathy patients, disease was moderately to severely active, with a Clinical Activity Score of 3 or more, a NOSPECS grade of 4 or more, and a duration of less than 3 months. The study excluded patients with uncontrolled infections, other autoimmune diseases, pregnancy or lactation. Diagnoses were based on clinical symptoms, serum thyroxine and TRAb, thyroid ultrasound and orbital computed tomography. PBMCs were separated from over 9 ml of fresh peripheral blood using Ficoll-Paque density gradient centrifugation. Total RNA was extracted using Trizol reagent, and RNA quality was assessed on an Agilent 2100 Bioanalyzer. This specimen comes from a study of T cells in Graves' hyperthyroidism and ophthalmopathy (dated by TCRdb to the late 2010s). About the investigation overall: Peripheral blood samples were taken at the time of initial diagnosis, prior to any treatment. To identify distinguishing TCR V-J signatures, a discovery cohort of 90 to 100 patients was used, comprising 40 to 45 with Graves' ophthalmopathy and 55 to 65 with stable Graves' hyperthyroidism. Prospective prediction of ophthalmopathy was tested in an independent validation cohort of approximately 19 hyperthyroidism patients and 17 patients who later progressed to ophthalmopathy. For training and testing, the roughly 93 patients in the discovery cohort were randomly divided in a 7:3 ratio. Thyroid tissue and blood T-cell repertoires from about six Graves' hyperthyroidism patients were also compared in the study. Once sampling was done, hyperthyroidism patients were given methimazole at a starting dose of 30 mg daily, whereas ophthalmopathy patients were given high-dose intravenous methylprednisolone. The paper describes TCR Vbeta CDR3 sequencing of 130 to 150 peripheral blood samples, made up of 43 ophthalmopathy patients, approximately 73 hyperthyroidism patients and roughly 17 progressor patients.

Results and caveats for the whole study, not just this receptor: In cross-validation, a model built on a 13 V-J signature told ophthalmopathy apart from stable hyperthyroidism with 85% to 90% sensitivity and roughly 82% specificity, and in testing the same model reached 80%/75%. No statistical method was used to set the sample size in advance, and investigators knew the group allocation. In validation, the model predicted progression to ophthalmopathy a median of 6.5 months before onset, with about 70% sensitivity and just under 75% specificity. Most expanded thyroid clonotypes (frequency above 0.001) were also detected in blood, a finding suggesting that blood repertoires may reflect thyroid immune responses.

The TCR beta CDR3 regions were amplified from the RNA transcripts. For the first round of RT-PCR on the TCR CDR3, the HTBI primer set was used together with the Qiagen OneStep RT-PCR kit. A second multiplex PCR round built the libraries, followed by size selection and purification. Paired-end sequencing of the libraries was performed with 100 bp reads on an Illumina HiSeq2000. Under the source paper's analysis protocol: SOAPnuke was used to process the raw data, removing reads that contained adapters or uncalled bases, had a mean Phred below 15, or lacked an exact match to the constant primer or identifier. High-quality paired reads were merged with COPE v1.2.5, and unique nucleotide sequences were defined as clonotypes. Clonotypes were aligned to IMGT TRBV, TRBD and TRBJ reference segments using MiTCR v1.1. Analysis was restricted to V-J combinations with a frequency above 0.0001, which covered just over 98% of repertoires. The TCS score was defined as F50 (clonal expansion) divided by E x V (chaos), with BLOSUM62-based TCRdist calculated between CDR3 peptides within each V-J. Welch's t-statistics and random forest reduced just over 500 V-J features to under 15, which were used in a naive Bayes classifier (R e1071). Clones were called with MiXCR by TCRdb after fastp trimmed the public reads at Q25, and only in-frame beta chains were retained. Identical CDR3 proteins give one entry, which carries the most common genes and DNA. TCRdb, rather than the study authors, made the V and J calls. This sample holds 600,000 to 650,000 distinct CDR3 sequences; 20% were observed only once. The ten largest make up around a third of the sample.

Material: blood. This receptor was identified in a man younger than 40 with Graves' ophthalmopathy.

The nucleotide sequence reads TGTGCCAGCGCGACAGGGGGCAATGAGCAGTTCTTC. It translates as CASATGGNEQFF. Recombination linked TRBV2 to TRBJ2-1; 9 central nucleotides agree with TRBD1. For this chain, trimming is 8 bases at the V end and 6 bases at the J end, and the number of junction bases without a gene match is 2. For CDR1 and CDR2, the germline V gene lists SNHLY and FYNNEI. From the cysteine through the phenylalanine, the CDR3 covers 12 amino acids. Solely the CDR3 DNA is kept, with 36 bases framed from the first base.